This paragraph reports one T cell receptor beta chain. The antigen is unknown. The CDR3 sequence is 14 residues long. Germline loops: CDR1 MNHEY, CDR2 SMNVEV (reference sequence). V shed 6 bases and J shed 4 bases, with 16 bases lying between them. Overall study results and limits: Greatest tumor Treg TCR overlap was with tumor naive CD4+ cells.

Tregs were sorted as CD4+CD25+CD127-/low cells. After constant-region reverse-primer amplification, full-length variable regions underwent semi-nested PCR with Nested Universal Primer A. TCRdb re-called the 5' RACE reads through MiXCR, storing one row per CDR3 protein. This repertoire shows 35,000 to 45,000 distinct CDR3 sequences, around 23% found once; its top ten account for around 4.5%. The chain recombines TRBV27 with TRBJ2-7; TRBD1 is a possible D gene (8 bases). The receptor comes from a female donor with breast cancer. Sequencing was carried out using Tregs sorted from a lymph node. CDR3: CASRQGGGRYEQYF. The CDR3, as DNA: TGTGCCAGCAGACAGGGGGGGGGGCGGTACGAGCAGTACTTC.